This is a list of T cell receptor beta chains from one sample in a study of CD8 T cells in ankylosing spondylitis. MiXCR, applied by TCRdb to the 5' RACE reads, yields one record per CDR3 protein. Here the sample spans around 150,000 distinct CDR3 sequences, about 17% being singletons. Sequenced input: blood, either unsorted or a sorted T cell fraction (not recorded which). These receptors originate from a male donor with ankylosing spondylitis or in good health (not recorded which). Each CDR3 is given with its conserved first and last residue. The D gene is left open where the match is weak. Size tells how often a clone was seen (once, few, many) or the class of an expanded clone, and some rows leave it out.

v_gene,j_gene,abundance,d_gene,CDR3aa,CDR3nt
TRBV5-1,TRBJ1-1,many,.,CASSFEGRTEAFF,TGCGCCAGCAGCTTTGAGGGGAGGACTGAAGCTTTCTTT
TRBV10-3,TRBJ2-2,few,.,CAISRTEMNTGELFF,TGTGCCATCAGTCGGACGGAAATGAACACCGGGGAGCTGTTTTTT
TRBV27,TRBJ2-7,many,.,CASSSVPSAAYEQYF,TGTGCCAGCAGTAGTGTGCCTAGCGCAGCCTACGAGCAGTACTTC
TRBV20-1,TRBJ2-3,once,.,CSASSGSFSTDTQYF,TGCAGTGCTAGCTCGGGATCTTTTAGCACAGATACGCAGTATTTT
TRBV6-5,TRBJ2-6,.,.,CASSYGGSGANVLTF,TGTGCCAGCAGTTACGGGGGCTCTGGGGCCAACGTCCTGACTTTC
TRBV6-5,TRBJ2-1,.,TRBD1,CASSRTGDLYNEQFF,TGTGCCAGCAGTCGGACAGGGGATCTCTACAATGAGCAGTTCTTC
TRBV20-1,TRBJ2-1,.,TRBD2,CSALCLAGVNEQFF,TGCAGTGCTCTATGCCTAGCGGGAGTCAATGAGCAGTTCTTC
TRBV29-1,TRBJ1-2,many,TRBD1,CSVEIVTPGQLLGYTF,TGCAGCGTTGAGATTGTTACTCCGGGACAGCTTTTGGGCTACACCTTC
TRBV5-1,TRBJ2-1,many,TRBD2,CASSPRTRPNEQFF,TGCGCCAGCAGCCCACGGACTAGACCCAATGAGCAGTTCTTC
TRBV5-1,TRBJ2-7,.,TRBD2,CASSLGTSGNYEQYF,TGCGCCAGCAGCTTGGGGACTAGCGGGAACTACGAGCAGTACTTC
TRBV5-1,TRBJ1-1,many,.,CASRPPLNTEAFF,TGCGCCAGCAGGCCCCCGTTGAACACTGAAGCTTTCTTT
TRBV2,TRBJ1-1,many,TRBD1,CASKGTEFAEAFF,TGTGCCAGCAAAGGGACAGAGTTCGCTGAAGCTTTCTTT
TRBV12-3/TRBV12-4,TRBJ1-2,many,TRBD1,CASSLARGKSGYTF,TGTGCCAGCAGTTTGGCCAGGGGGAAATCCGGCTACACCTTC
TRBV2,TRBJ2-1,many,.,CASTRESYNEQFF,TGTGCCAGCACTAGGGAATCCTACAATGAGCAGTTCTTC
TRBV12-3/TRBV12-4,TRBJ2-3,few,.,CASSFSRDTQYF,TGTGCCAGCAGTTTTTCTCGGGATACGCAGTATTTT
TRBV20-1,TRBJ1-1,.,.,CSARDPGARAEAFF,TGCAGTGCTAGAGACCCCGGGGCGAGGGCTGAAGCTTTCTTT
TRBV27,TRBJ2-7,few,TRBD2,CASSSGLAAYF,TGTGCCAGCAGTTCGGGACTAGCGGCTTACTTC
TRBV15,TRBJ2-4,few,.,CATSRSPRGDIQYF,TGTGCCACCAGCAGGTCCCCGAGGGGGGATATTCAGTACTTC
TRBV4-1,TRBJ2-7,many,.,CASSQEASVYEQYF,TGCGCCAGCAGCCAAGAAGCTAGCGTCTACGAGCAGTACTTC
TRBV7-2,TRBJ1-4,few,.,CASSRPWEKLFF,TGTGCCAGCAGTAGACCTTGGGAAAAACTGTTTTTT
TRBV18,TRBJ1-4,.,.,CASSETASNEKLFF,TGTGCCAGCTCAGAAACAGCCTCTAATGAAAAACTGTTTTTT
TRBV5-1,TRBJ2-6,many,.,CASRGELGGSSGANVLTF,TGCGCCAGCAGAGGGGAACTAGGAGGGAGCTCTGGGGCCAACGTCCTGACTTTC
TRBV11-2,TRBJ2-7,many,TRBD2,CASSLSGSTGEQYF,TGTGCCAGCAGCCTTAGCGGGAGTACAGGCGAGCAGTACTTC
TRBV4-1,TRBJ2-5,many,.,CASSQGFREETQYF,TGCGCCAGCAGCCAAGGTTTCAGGGAAGAGACCCAGTACTTC
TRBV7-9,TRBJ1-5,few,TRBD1,CASSLKGADSNQPQHF,TGTGCCAGCAGCTTAAAGGGGGCGGATAGCAATCAGCCCCAGCATTTT
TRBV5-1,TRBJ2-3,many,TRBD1,CASSLGRGPNTDTQYF,TGCGCCAGCAGCTTGGGTAGGGGGCCAAACACAGATACGCAGTATTTT
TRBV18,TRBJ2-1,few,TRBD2,CASSPPSAGGTIEQFF,TGTGCCAGCTCACCACCGTCGGCGGGAGGGACGATTGAGCAGTTCTTC
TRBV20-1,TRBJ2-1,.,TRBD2,CCARVVASGKRYNEQFF,TGCTGTGCTAGAGTCGTGGCTAGCGGGAAACGGTACAATGAGCAGTTCTTC
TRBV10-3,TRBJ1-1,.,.,CAISESSNTEAFF,TGTGCCATCAGTGAGTCGAGCAACACTGAAGCTTTCTTT
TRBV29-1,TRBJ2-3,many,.,CSVGPRGDTQYF,TGCAGCGTGGGGCCGCGAGGAGATACGCAGTATTTT
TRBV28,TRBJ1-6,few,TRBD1,CASRAGQGRFYNSPLHF,TGTGCCAGCAGAGCAGGACAGGGAAGGTTCTATAATTCACCCCTCCACTTT
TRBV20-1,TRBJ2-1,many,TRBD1,CSARDRAVYNEQFF,TGCAGTGCTAGGGACAGGGCGGTCTACAATGAGCAGTTCTTC
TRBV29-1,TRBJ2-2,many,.,CSARGALLNTGELFF,TGCAGCGCCAGAGGGGCCTTGTTGAACACCGGGGAGCTGTTTTTT
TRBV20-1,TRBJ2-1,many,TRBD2,CSARGGLAGSSYNEQFF,TGCAGTGCTAGGGGTGGACTAGCGGGGAGTTCTTACAATGAGCAGTTCTTC
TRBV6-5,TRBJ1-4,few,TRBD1,CASSSTGTGVRGEKLFF,TGTGCCAGCAGTTCAACCGGGACAGGGGTTCGTGGCGAAAAACTGTTTTTT
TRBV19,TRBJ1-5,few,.,CASSPMGVLGQPQHF,TGTGCCAGTAGTCCAATGGGGGTTTTGGGCCAGCCCCAGCATTTT
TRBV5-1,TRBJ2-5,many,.,CASSLAGLDDFETQYF,TGCGCCAGCAGCTTGGCGGGACTCGATGATTTCGAGACCCAGTACTTC
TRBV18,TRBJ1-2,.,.,CASSPRREANYGYTF,TGTGCCAGCTCACCAAGACGGGAAGCTAACTATGGCTACACCTTC
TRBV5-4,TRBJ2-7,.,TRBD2,CASSLVGGPYEQYF,TGTGCCAGCAGCTTGGTGGGAGGGCCCTACGAGCAGTACTTC
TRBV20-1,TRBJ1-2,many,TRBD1,CSAPDGTGGGYTF,TGCAGTGCTCCAGACGGGACAGGGGGCGGCTACACCTTC
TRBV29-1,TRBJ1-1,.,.,CSVSKGNTEAFF,TGCAGCGTTTCAAAAGGGAACACTGAAGCTTTCTTT
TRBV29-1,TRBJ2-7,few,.,CSVLTNNYEQYF,TGCAGCGTCCTGACAAACAACTACGAGCAGTACTTC
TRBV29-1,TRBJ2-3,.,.,CSVNSWDTQYF,TGCAGCGTTAATAGTTGGGATACGCAGTATTTT